What follows is one T cell receptor beta chain and its context. Its antigen is still unknown. This entry belongs to a study of naive and memory T cell subsets. Per the germline V gene, CDR1 is SGHRS and CDR2 is YFSETQ. The CDR3 has 16 amino acids. V lost 2 bases, J lost 4 bases, and 9 bases stayed unmatched. Both TRBC1 and TRBC2 were covered by a beta constant-region primer of two equimolar oligonucleotides. In TCRdb, the UMI-ligation and nested PCR reads were re-called with MiXCR into one record per CDR3 protein. The sample records around 160,000 distinct CDR3 sequences, over 15% being singletons. Study findings and constraints: TCR abundance followed a power law differing between naive and memory subsets. In CD4 and CD8 cells, diversity dropped from naive through EMRA. Over 90% of naive TCR sequences appeared only once, unlike memory subsets.

The TCR was taken from a human donor in good health. The chain recombines TRBV5-1 with TRBJ2-3; 8 bases line up with TRBD2. The sequenced sample consisted of naive CD4+ T cells from blood. The DNA for the CDR3 is TGCGCCAGCAGCTTTTTAAGCGGGAGAGGACCAGATACGCAGTATTTT. Translating gives CASSFLSGRGPDTQYF.